Presented here are 30 T cell receptor beta chains from one specimen sequenced in a study of CD8 T cells in Susac syndrome. RNA amounts of roughly 0.5 to 1 ug underwent reverse transcription with random hexamers. Using its own MiXCR run on the immunoSEQ multiplex PCR reads, TCRdb lists one record per CDR3 protein. Among 120,000 or so distinct CDR3 sequences, around 96% were seen once, and the ten largest hold around 0.12%. Sample: CD4+ T cells from PBMCs. The source of these receptors is a human donor in good health.

The rearrangement joins TRBV12-3 or TRBV12-4 to TRBJ2-4; D gene unclear. V was pared by 7 bases and J by 3 bases, with 13 bases between. The CDR3 has 14 residues. CDR3 nucleotides: TGTGCCAGCAACCGGTGGCTGGACAAAAACATTCAGTACTTC. It is translated as CASNRWLDKNIQYF.

This chain connects TRBV5-1 to TRBJ2-7; 8 nucleotides agree with TRBD2. The CDR3 covers 15 residues. Trimming removed 3 bases from V and 7 bases from J; junction bases left unmatched: 12. Germline loops: CDR1 SGHRS, CDR2 YFSETQ. This CDR3 reads CASSSTSGARLEQYF. In nucleotides, the CDR3 is TGCGCCAGCAGCTCAACTAGCGGAGCGCGCTTGGAGCAGTACTTC.

The chain uses TRBV7-8 and TRBJ2-2; TRBD1 is a possible D gene (6 bases). Trimming cost V 3 bases and J 4 bases, with 12 bases left between them. Germline CDR1 is SGHVS and CDR2 is FQNEAQ. The CDR3 extends over 15 amino acids. CDR3 sequence: CASSLDRLFTGELFF. CDR3 nucleotide sequence: TGTGCCAGCAGCTTGGACAGACTATTCACCGGGGAGCTGTTTTTT.

The DNA of the CDR3 is TGTGCCAGCTCACTCGCCGGGACTACGACCTACGAGCAGTACTTC. This codes for CASSLAGTTTYEQYF. The chain has TRBV18 and TRBJ2-7, with 7 bases aligning to TRBD2. Germline V gene lookup returns CDR1 KGHSH and CDR2 LQKENI. The CDR3 sequence is 15 residues long. V lost 4 bases to trimming and J lost 2 bases; unmatched junction nucleotides: 8.

This rearrangement joins TRBV29-1 to TRBJ1-5; tentatively, D is TRBD1 (6 bases). Trimming took off 4 bases at V and 7 bases at J, with 14 bases between the two ends. The CDR3 has 13 residues. Germline CDR1 is SQVTM and CDR2 is ANQGSEA. The CDR3 loop is CSVGRGARQPQHF. The CDR3 bases are TGCAGCGTTGGGCGGGGGGCGAGACAGCCCCAGCATTTT. Complete variable domain (other parts from reference TRBV29-1 and TRBJ1-5): SAVISQKPSRDICQRGTSLTIQCQVDSQVTMMFWYRQQPGQSLTLIATANQGSEATYESGFVIDKFPISRPNLTFSTLTVSNMSPEDSSIYLCSVGRGARQPQHFGDGTRLSIL.

The chain combines TRBV9 with TRBJ1-5, with D tentatively TRBD1 (5 bases). The V and J ends lost 3 bases and 6 bases respectively, with 13 bases between them. Germline CDR1 and CDR2: SGDLS and YYNGEE. The CDR3 has 14 amino acids. The CDR3 bases are TGTGCCAGCAGCGCCGGGGGGGTTGGTCAGCCCCAGCATTTT. The encoded protein is CASSAGGVGQPQHF.

This clonotype was detected once. V and J are TRBV18 and TRBJ2-7; tentatively, D is TRBD1 (6 bases). Germline V lookup: CDR1 KGHSH, CDR2 LQKENI. The CDR3 contains 16 residues. Trimming shortened V by 3 bases and J by 0 bases, and 15 bases separated the two germline ends. The DNA for the CDR3 is TGTGCCAGCTCACCCCAACAGGGCGTGAGCTCCTACGAGCAGTACTTC. Amino acids: CASSPQQGVSSYEQYF.

J is TRBJ2-7 and V is TRBV3-1, with 10 nucleotides matching TRBD1. The V segment lost 0 bases and the J segment 3 bases; nucleotides outside the gene matches: 8. The germline gives CDR1 LGHDT, CDR2 YNNKEL (reference sequence). This CDR3 is 17 amino acids long. In DNA, the CDR3 is TGTGCCAGCAGCCAAGATCTTCTCCGGGACAGGGGCTACGAGCAGTACTTC. This gives the protein CASSQDLLRDRGYEQYF.

The chain is built from TRBV23-1 and TRBJ1-5; the D is unclear. TRBV23-1 is an ORF, and what it does is uncertain. V was pared by 8 bases and J by 5 bases, with 16 bases between. The CDR3 spans 14 residues. The CDR3 reads CASGSYQWHQPQHF. The CDR3 DNA sequence: TGCGCCAGCGGTTCTTACCAGTGGCATCAGCCCCAGCATTTT.

The CDR3 DNA reads as TGTGCCAGCTCACCACAGGTGGGATTGGAGACCCAGTACTTC. Its translation is CASSPQVGLETQYF. The chain couples TRBV18 to TRBJ2-5; D not resolved. Trimming removed 1 base at V and 5 bases at J, with 11 bases between. Germline CDR1 KGHSH, CDR2 LQKENI. CDR3 length equals 14 residues.

The rearrangement uses TRBV25-1 and TRBJ2-5; 7 bases are a match to TRBD1. The CDR3 extends over 16 amino acids. J lost 2 bases, V lost 4 bases, and 10 bases had no gene match. Germline assignment: CDR1 MGHDK and CDR2 SYGVNS. As DNA, the CDR3 is TGTGCCAGCAGTGGCTCCGAGTTGGGACAGCAAGAGACCCAGTACTTC. The encoded protein is CASSGSELGQQETQYF.

The V call is TRBV29-1, the J call TRBJ1-3; D not resolved. V was shortened by 6 bases and J by 0 bases, with 18 bases between the two germline ends. CDR1 and CDR2 (germline): SQVTM, ANQGSEA. This CDR3 region has 16 residues. The CDR3 loop is CSVVRLLGDSGNTIYF. CDR3 nucleotides: TGCAGCGTAGTCAGGCTCTTAGGCGACTCTGGAAACACCATATATTTT.

V gene TRBV19 combines with J gene TRBJ1-5, with 7 bases matching TRBD1. Germline V lookup: CDR1 LNHDA, CDR2 SQIVND (reference sequence). The trim removed 5 bases at V and 6 bases at J, leaving 4 bases unmatched. The CDR3 contains 13 residues. CDR3 DNA sequence: TGTGCCAGTAGTGGGGCAGGGGGTCAGCCCCAGCATTTT. Protein: CASSGAGGQPQHF.

The chain carries TRBV9 and TRBJ1-4, with D hard to call. Germline V gene sequence: CDR1 SGDLS, CDR2 YYNGEE. The ends were cut back, 0 bases at V and 3 bases at J, with 12 bases in the middle. The CDR3 is 16 residues long. DNA for the CDR3: TGTGCCAGCAGCGTAGGTGCCAGGAGTCCTAATGAAAAACTGTTTTTT. Translating gives CASSVGARSPNEKLFF.

V is TRBV5-1 and J is TRBJ1-5; D gene uncertain. The CDR3 spans 13 residues. Trimming cost V 3 bases and J 5 bases, with 9 bases left between them. Germline V gene sequence: CDR1 SGHRS, CDR2 YFSETQ. CDR3 residues: CASSSSVDQPQHF. The CDR3 region has the DNA TGCGCCAGCAGCTCTTCCGTGGATCAGCCCCAGCATTTT.

The V call is TRBV10-3, the J call TRBJ2-7, with TRBD2 matching 11 bases. The length of the CDR3 is 13 residues. The V segment lost 8 bases and the J segment 4 bases; nucleotides outside the gene matches: 4. Germline V gives CDR1 ENHRY, CDR2 SYGVKD. The CDR3 DNA is TGTGCCATCCTCGGGACTAGCGGTTACGAGCAGTACTTC. Translating it yields CAILGTSGYEQYF.

This clonotype has just a few counts. The rearrangement links TRBV6-1 to TRBJ2-1; weak D call: TRBD1 (6 bases). CDR1 is MNHNS and CDR2 is SASEGT in the germline V gene. The germline V and J ends were trimmed by 2 bases and 6 bases, with 14 bases remaining between them. CDR3 length: 15 residues. CDR3 in DNA: TGTGCCAGCAGTGAACCGGGACAAGGAATCAATGAGCAGTTCTTC. Residues: CASSEPGQGINEQFF.

The V gene is TRBV7-9, the J gene TRBJ2-3; 7 bases match TRBD1. Germline CDR1 SEHNR, CDR2 FQNEAQ (reference sequence). Losses at the gene ends were 4 bases for V and 14 bases for J; bases not matched to a gene: 12. This CDR3 contains 13 residues. The CDR3 here is CASSSVDRPSPYF. The CDR3 bases are TGTGCCAGCAGCTCCGTGGACAGGCCCTCCCCGTATTTT.

V gene TRBV11-2 combines with J gene TRBJ2-2; a weak D match, TRBD2 (5 bases). The CDR3 has 14 amino acids. Germline V gene sequence: CDR1 SGHAT, CDR2 FQNNGV. V was shortened by 5 bases and J by 1 base, with 8 bases between the two germline ends. The CDR3 loop reads CASSRRGNTGELFF. The CDR3 DNA follows: TGTGCCAGCAGCCGCCGGGGGAACACCGGGGAGCTGTTTTTT.

This chain joins TRBV6-1 and TRBJ2-1; either TRBD1 or TRBD2 may fit D (5 bases each). CDR3 size: 16 residues. Germline lookup yields CDR1 MNHNS and CDR2 SASEGT. V dropped 5 bases and J dropped 5 bases, with 19 bases sitting between them. In nucleotides, the CDR3 is TGTGCCAGCAGTCGCCCTCCCGGGGCGAGCGACAATGAGCAGTTCTTC. Translation gives CASSRPPGASDNEQFF.

The CDR3 region is CSVAASGDTEAFF. In DNA form, the CDR3 reads TGCAGCGTTGCGGCGAGTGGGGACACTGAAGCTTTCTTT. The chain combines TRBV29-1 with TRBJ1-1; no definite D call. The V end was cut by 4 bases, the J end by 3 bases, with 12 bases between. Germline CDR1 and CDR2: SQVTM and ANQGSEA. This CDR3 comprises 13 residues. Looking up the rest from reference TRBV29-1 and TRBJ1-1 gives the full variable domain: SAVISQKPSRDICQRGTSLTIQCQVDSQVTMMFWYRQQPGQSLTLIATANQGSEATYESGFVIDKFPISRPNLTFSTLTVSNMSPEDSSIYLCSVAASGDTEAFFGQGTRLTVV.

The CDR3 protein is CASSPGGSPEQYF. The CDR3 DNA is TGTGCCAGCAGCCCCGGGGGATCGCCCGAGCAGTACTTC. The chain joins TRBV28 to TRBJ2-7; maybe TRBD2 (6 bases). The CDR3 is 13 amino acids. Germline V CDR1 and CDR2: MDHEN, SYDVKM. V lost 6 bases and J lost 6, with 15 bases in between.

The chain links TRBV7-9 to TRBJ2-3; D gene uncertain. There are 14 residues in the CDR3. V shed 7 bases and J shed 4 bases, with 15 bases lying between them. Germline CDR1 is SEHNR and CDR2 is FQNEAQ (reference sequence). The CDR3 sequence is CASTRDQSADTQYF. The CDR3 coding sequence is TGTGCCAGCACACGCGACCAATCGGCAGATACGCAGTATTTT.

The chain employs TRBV18 and TRBJ2-1, with a weak D call TRBD1 (5 bases). Germline V gene data show CDR1 as KGHSH and CDR2 as LQKENI. Between the trimmed V and J ends, which lost 5 bases and 6 bases, there was a span of 11 bases. The CDR3 has 13 residues. This CDR3 is CASSTQAGNEQFF. The CDR3 DNA sequence: TGTGCCAGCTCAACACAGGCAGGCAATGAGCAGTTCTTC.

The count of this clonotype is one. The chain uses TRBV6-1 and TRBJ2-6; D uncertain. This CDR3 has 14 residues. Germline V gene lookup returns CDR1 MNHNS and CDR2 SASEGT. Trimming removed 4 bases from V and 0 bases from J, with 4 bases in between. The CDR3 DNA is TGTGCCAGCAGTGTCATCTCTGGGGCCAACGTCCTGACTTTC. Its protein is CASSVISGANVLTF.

This clonotype was observed once. V and J are TRBV5-1 and TRBJ1-1; D is undetermined. The CDR3 is 15 residues long. V lost 4 bases to trimming and J lost 6 bases, with 19 bases between them. In germline, CDR1 is SGHRS, CDR2 YFSETQ. This CDR3 reads CASSRWDSFGAEAFF. The CDR3 DNA sequence: TGCGCCAGCAGCCGTTGGGATTCATTCGGCGCTGAAGCTTTCTTT. The entire variable domain, with the rest obtained from reference TRBV5-1 and TRBJ1-1, is as follows: KAGVTQTPRYLIKTRGQQVTLSCSPISGHRSVSWYQQTPGQGLQFLFEYFSETQRNKGNFPGRFSGRQFSNSRSEMNVSTLELGDSALYLCASSRWDSFGAEAFFGQGTRLTVV.

J is TRBJ1-3 and V is TRBV30; D unresolved. V was pared by 4 bases and J by 4 bases, with 11 bases between. The CDR3 totals 13 residues. Germline V gene sequence: CDR1 GTSNPN, CDR2 SVGIG (reference sequence). In DNA, the CDR3 is TGTGCCTGGAAACATCCCGGGGGAAACACCATATATTTT. Amino acids: CAWKHPGGNTIYF.

The chain couples TRBV19 to TRBJ2-5; a possible D gene is TRBD2 (5 bases). CDR3 length: 13 amino acids. The V gene lost 7 bases and the J gene lost 5 bases, with 14 bases spanning the gap. Germline V gene sequence: CDR1 LNHDA, CDR2 SQIVND (reference sequence). The CDR3 protein is CASTRDRGETQYF. The CDR3 DNA reads as TGTGCCAGTACGAGGGATCGTGGGGAGACCCAGTACTTC. Full variable domain (missing parts from reference TRBV19 and TRBJ2-5): DGGITQSPKYLFRKEGQNVTLSCEQNLNHDAMYWYRQDPGQGLRLIYYSQIVNDFQKGDIAEGYSVSREKKESFPLTVTSAQKNPTAFYLCASTRDRGETQYFGPGTRLLVL.

The chain uses TRBV6-1 and TRBJ2-3, with 8 positions matching TRBD1. The V gene's germline CDR1 is MNHNS and CDR2 SASEGT. The CDR3 loop spans 14 amino acids. V shed 6 bases and J 0 bases; nucleotides not matched to a gene: 2. CDR3 protein: CASSQGASTDTQYF. CDR3 bases: TGTGCCAGCAGCCAGGGGGCCAGCACAGATACGCAGTATTTT.

The rearrangement links TRBV7-8 to TRBJ2-7; 12 bases are shared with TRBD2. J gave up 1 base and V 5 bases, and 6 bases lay outside the gene matches. Germline V gene data show CDR1 as SGHVS and CDR2 as FQNEAQ. This CDR3 has 16 amino acids. In DNA form, the CDR3 reads TGTGCCAGCAGCCATAGCCTAGCGGGAGGGTCCTACGAGCAGTACTTC. It codes for CASSHSLAGGSYEQYF.